A single sample is the source of the 19 T cell receptor beta chains below, sequenced in a study of beta chain features in type 1 diabetes. Expressed TCRB transcripts were sequenced, since all the RNA that had been isolated was reverse transcribed. Generated by immunoSEQ multiplex PCR, the TCRdb table keeps only in-frame clones and is missing some. The table includes 310,000 or so clones, approximately 9.9% detected once. Source material: naive CD4+ T cells from blood. The source is a woman aged 25-40 years in good health.

This clone came up a few times. This rearrangement joins TRBV7-3 to TRBJ2-2; D not resolved. V shed 5 bases and J shed 7 bases, with 14 bases lying between them. Germline V gene lookup returns CDR1 SGHTA and CDR2 FQGTGA. The CDR3 runs 14 residues. Written as DNA, the CDR3 is TGTGCCAGCAGCCCCCAAGCAAATGTCGGGGAGCTGTTTTTT. It codes for CASSPQANVGELFF.

This clone was detected a few times. The chain is built from TRBV20-1 and TRBJ1-1; D may be TRBD1 (6 bases). V lost 6 bases and J 11 bases, leaving 16 bases between the germline ends. Germline assignment: CDR1 DFQATT and CDR2 SNEGSKA (reference sequence). The CDR3 runs to 11 residues. As DNA, the CDR3 is TGCAGTGCCCAAAAACAGGGAGTGGCTTTCTTT. This translates into CSAQKQGVAFF.

This clone turned up a few times. The V call is TRBV4-3, the J call TRBJ2-1, with 10 positions matching TRBD1. The CDR3 spans 16 residues. Germline lookup yields CDR1 LGHNA and CDR2 YSLEER. With V trimmed by 1 base and J by 4 bases, 4 bases remained unmatched. The CDR3 sequence: CASSQVPGQGYNEQFF. For the CDR3, the DNA is TGCGCCAGCAGCCAAGTTCCGGGACAGGGGTACAATGAGCAGTTCTTC.

This clone has more than one count but fewer than ten. The chain joins TRBV7-2 to TRBJ2-1; TRBD1 might be the D (6 bases). Trimming removed 8 bases from V and 6 bases from J, with 20 bases in between. The V gene's germline CDR1 is SGHTA and CDR2 FQGNSA. CDR3 length: 15 residues. CDR3 sequence: CASRPPGAKFNEQFF. In nucleotides, the CDR3 is TGTGCCAGCCGCCCGCCAGGGGCCAAATTCAATGAGCAGTTCTTC.

The chain couples TRBV18 to TRBJ2-2; 7 bases match TRBD1. The germline gives CDR1 KGHSH, CDR2 LQKENI. V lost 7 bases to trimming and J lost 4 bases; unmatched junction nucleotides: 6. The CDR3 covers 14 residues. The CDR3 reads CASFRQGRTGELFF. The CDR3 DNA reads TGTGCCAGCTTTCGACAGGGCCGCACCGGGGAGCTGTTTTTT.

This clone was counted between two and nine times. The V call is TRBV2, the J call TRBJ1-2, with D maybe TRBD1 (5 bases). V lost 7 bases and J 6 bases, leaving 15 bases between the germline ends. This CDR3 has 13 residues. Germline loops: CDR1 SNHLY, CDR2 FYNNEI. Written as DNA, the CDR3 is TGTGCCAGCAAGGGCGAGGCAGGGCATGGCTACACCTTC. This gives the protein CASKGEAGHGYTF.

The rearrangement links TRBV19 to TRBJ2-5, with TRBD1 matching 7 bases. The CDR3 sequence is 14 residues long. V shed 5 bases, J shed 11 bases, and the junction held 14 bases outside the gene matches. The V gene's germline CDR1 is LNHDA and CDR2 SQIVND (reference sequence). As DNA, the CDR3 is TGTGCCAGTAGTGCCGGGACAGCCTTGGGAGAGCAGTACTTC. This encodes CASSAGTALGEQYF.

This clone was found a few times. V is TRBV7-9 and J is TRBJ1-4, with TRBD1 identical over 7 bases. V was clipped by 3 bases and J by 10 bases; unmatched bases: 11. CDR3 length equals 15 residues. Germline V gene data show CDR1 as SEHNR and CDR2 as FQNEAQ (reference sequence). CDR3 DNA sequence: TGTGCCAGCAGCTTTGGGGGGACAGTGGTGGGAAAACTGTTTTTT. This gives the protein CASSFGGTVVGKLFF.

The J gene is TRBJ2-3, the V gene TRBV7-3; possibly TRBD2 for D (6 bases). CDR1 and CDR2 (germline): SGHTA, FQGTGA. The CDR3 contains 16 residues. Trimming left V 0 bases short and J 0 bases short, with 10 bases between. This chain's CDR3 is CASSLTVAGSTDTQYF. The CDR3 nucleotides read TGTGCCAGCAGCTTAACGGTCGCGGGAAGCACAGATACGCAGTATTTT.

This clone was observed a handful of times. The rearrangement links TRBV14 to TRBJ2-7, with 10 bases matching TRBD2. The CDR3 loop spans 15 amino acids. Germline trimming cut 3 bases from V and 3 bases from J; bases unmatched to any gene: 5. Germline-derived CDR1 and CDR2 are SGHDN and FVKESK. The CDR3 reads CASSQPGTSVYEQYF. CDR3 nucleotides: TGTGCCAGCAGCCAGCCCGGGACTAGCGTCTACGAGCAGTACTTC.

V usage is TRBV5-1 and J usage is TRBJ2-3, with TRBD1 as a possible D gene (5 bases). Trimming took 0 bases from V and 2 from J, leaving 10 bases between them. This CDR3 has 15 residues. CDR1 is SGHRS, CDR2 YFSETQ, per germline. The CDR3 region is CASSLVPGYTDTQYF. The CDR3 region has the DNA TGCGCCAGCAGCTTGGTTCCAGGGTACACAGATACGCAGTATTTT.

CDR3 sequence (DNA): TGTGCCTGGACGACCGGGGAGAGTGGTGAGCAGTTCTTC. Protein: CAWTTGESGEQFF. The chain couples TRBV30 to TRBJ2-1; tentative D call: TRBD2 (5 bases). Between the trimmed V and J ends, which lost 4 bases and 9 bases, there was a span of 16 bases. This CDR3 is 13 amino acids long. CDR1 is GTSNPN, CDR2 SVGIG, per germline (reference sequence). Full variable domain (remainder filled in from reference TRBV30 and TRBJ2-1): SQTIHQWPATLVQPVGSPLSLECTVEGTSNPNLYWYRQAAGRGLQLLFYSVGIGQISSEVPQNLSASRPQDRQFILSSKKLLLSDSGFYLCAWTTGESGEQFFGPGTRLTVL.

Many counts were recorded for this clone. V and J are TRBV27 and TRBJ2-5; D not resolved. Trimming shortened V by 5 bases and J by 2 bases, and 3 bases separated the two germline ends. The germline CDR1 and CDR2 sequences are MNHEY and SMNVEV (reference sequence). The CDR3 runs to 11 residues. CDR3 sequence: CASSHQETQYF. CDR3 DNA sequence: TGTGCCAGCAGTCATCAAGAGACCCAGTACTTC.

This clone has just a few counts. The genes are TRBV4-3 and TRBJ2-5; 8 bases fit TRBD1. The V gene's germline CDR1 is LGHNA and CDR2 YSLEER. The CDR3 has 16 residues. With V trimmed by 1 base and J by 1 base, 5 bases remained unmatched. DNA of the CDR3: TGCGCCAGCAGCCAAGTAGGGACAGGAGCCCAAGAGACCCAGTACTTC. Residues: CASSQVGTGAQETQYF.

This clone was detected a few times. V and J are TRBV2 and TRBJ2-1; 7 bases align to TRBD2. This CDR3 is 15 amino acids long. The V segment lost 2 bases and the J segment 7 bases; nucleotides outside the gene matches: 8. Looked up from germline, CDR1 is SNHLY and CDR2 is FYNNEI. CDR3 amino acids: CASSEIGSSGNEQFF. CDR3 in DNA: TGTGCCAGCAGTGAAATAGGGTCTAGCGGTAATGAGCAGTTCTTC.

The chain has TRBV5-6 and TRBJ2-7; 9 bases match TRBD2. CDR1 and CDR2 (germline): SGHDT, YYEEEE. The CDR3 is 15 residues long. J gave up 3 bases and V 4 bases, and 8 bases lay outside the gene matches. CDR3 sequence (DNA): TGTGCCAGCAGCCTGGGACTAGCTCTACTCTACGAGCAGTACTTC. It encodes CASSLGLALLYEQYF.

The J gene is TRBJ2-1, the V gene TRBV19; 8 bases map to TRBD2. J gave up 4 bases and V 9 bases, and 8 bases lay outside the gene matches. Germline lookup yields CDR1 LNHDA and CDR2 SQIVND (reference sequence). The CDR3 covers 14 residues. This CDR3 is CASGPSGRYNEQFF. CDR3 nucleotides: TGTGCCAGCGGACCTAGCGGGCGGTACAATGAGCAGTTCTTC. Full variable domain (remainder filled in from reference TRBV19 and TRBJ2-1): DGGITQSPKYLFRKEGQNVTLSCEQNLNHDAMYWYRQDPGQGLRLIYYSQIVNDFQKGDIAEGYSVSREKKESFPLTVTSAQKNPTAFYLCASGPSGRYNEQFFGPGTRLTVL.

In this sample, this clone turned up a few times. The CDR3 DNA is TGTGCCTGGAGGAATCCGGGAGCGACTAATGAAAAACTGTTTTTT. Translating gives CAWRNPGATNEKLFF. The rearrangement uses TRBV30 and TRBJ1-4; D unclear. Germline CDR1 is GTSNPN and CDR2 is SVGIG (reference sequence). This CDR3 has 15 residues. Trimming shortened V by 3 bases and J by 2 bases, and 13 bases separated the two germline ends.

The chain is built from TRBV30 and TRBJ1-1, with D tentatively TRBD1 (6 bases). Germline assignment: CDR1 GTSNPN and CDR2 SVGIG (reference sequence). This CDR3 has 13 amino acids. Trimming removed 0 bases from V and 11 bases from J, with 16 bases in between. The CDR3: CAWSVLGGARAFF. CDR3 in DNA: TGTGCCTGGAGTGTTCTAGGGGGGGCGAGGGCTTTCTTT. The full variable domain, in which reference TRBV30 and TRBJ1-1 provide the parts outside the CDR3, is SQTIHQWPATLVQPVGSPLSLECTVEGTSNPNLYWYRQAAGRGLQLLFYSVGIGQISSEVPQNLSASRPQDRQFILSSKKLLLSDSGFYLCAWSVLGGARAFFGQGTRLTVV.